These 6 T cell receptor beta chains were sequenced from one sample in a study of cytomegalovirus exposure and HLA in healthy donors. The PCR used 60 Vbeta and 13 Jbeta primers. This table comes from immunoSEQ multiplex PCR, and its TCRdb copy is limited to in-frame clones, with some not included. The sample holds 150,000 to 200,000 clones; about 79% are singletons and the top ten take 0.85% to 1%. Sequenced input: PBMCs. These TCRs come from a woman between 45 and 60 years old in good health and CMV-seropositive.

The chain has TRBV4-3 and TRBJ2-5; D not resolved. V shed 0 bases and J shed 2 bases, with 7 bases lying between them. This CDR3 spans 14 amino acids. The V gene's germline CDR1 is LGHNA and CDR2 YSLEER. CDR3: CASSQDLVQETQYF. The CDR3 region has the DNA TGCGCCAGCAGCCAAGATCTCGTACAAGAGACCCAGTACTTC.

The chain carries TRBV5-1 and TRBJ2-7, with 15 bases that match TRBD2. The CDR3 spans 16 residues. After removal of 4 bases from V and 5 bases from J, the junction contained 7 bases not matched to a gene. Germline CDR1 reads SGHRS; CDR2 reads YFSETQ. CDR3 sequence (DNA): TGCGCCAGCAGCCCCGGACTAGCGGGGGGGATAGACGAGCAGTACTTC. This encodes CASSPGLAGGIDEQYF.

This clone was seen a single time. The gene calls are TRBV7-2 and TRBJ2-5, with 10 bases aligning to TRBD2. Per the germline V gene, CDR1 is SGHTA and CDR2 is FQGNSA. This CDR3 comprises 17 residues. V was pared by 1 base and J by 1 base, with 6 bases of the junction left unmatched. The CDR3 spells CASSLVPQRGGQETQYF. The CDR3 DNA sequence: TGTGCCAGCAGCTTAGTCCCCCAGCGGGGGGGCCAAGAGACCCAGTACTTC.

This sequence joins TRBV6-5 and TRBJ2-1; the D gene is possibly TRBD2 (5 bases). This CDR3 spans 14 amino acids. V lost 5 bases and J 5 bases, leaving 13 bases between the germline ends. Germline V gives CDR1 MNHEY, CDR2 SVGAGI. The CDR3 DNA sequence: TGTGCCAGCAGTCCACTCGACGGGAACAATGAGCAGTTCTTC. Translated: CASSPLDGNNEQFF.

This clone was recorded only once. This CDR3 is CASWGGSYNSPLHF. CDR3 sequence (DNA): TGTGCCAGCTGGGGGGGCTCCTATAATTCACCCCTCCACTTT. The chain links TRBV6-5 to TRBJ1-6; D may be TRBD1 (5 bases). The germline V and J ends were trimmed by 8 bases and 0 bases, with 8 bases remaining between them. This CDR3 has 14 amino acids. Germline CDR1 is MNHEY and CDR2 is SVGAGI.

The chain joins TRBV6-6 to TRBJ2-5, with a weak D call TRBD2 (6 bases). Germline V gene lookup returns CDR1 MNHNY and CDR2 SVGAGI (reference sequence). This CDR3 spans 16 amino acids. V was clipped by 7 bases and J by 5 bases, with 23 bases between them. The CDR3 DNA sequence: TGTGCCAGCACCATCGGGAGAGGACGGGCGGGGGAGACCCAGTACTTC. This gives the protein CASTIGRGRAGETQYF.